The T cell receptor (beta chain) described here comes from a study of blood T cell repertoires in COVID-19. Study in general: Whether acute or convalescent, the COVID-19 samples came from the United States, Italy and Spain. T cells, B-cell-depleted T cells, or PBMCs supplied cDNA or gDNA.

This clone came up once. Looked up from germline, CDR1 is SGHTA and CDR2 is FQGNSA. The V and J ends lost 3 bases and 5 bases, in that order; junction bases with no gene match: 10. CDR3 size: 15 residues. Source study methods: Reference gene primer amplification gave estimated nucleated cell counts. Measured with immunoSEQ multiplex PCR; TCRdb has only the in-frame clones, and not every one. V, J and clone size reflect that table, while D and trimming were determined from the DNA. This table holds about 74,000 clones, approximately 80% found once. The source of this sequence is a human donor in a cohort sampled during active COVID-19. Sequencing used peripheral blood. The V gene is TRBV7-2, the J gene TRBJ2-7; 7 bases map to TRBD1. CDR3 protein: CASSLTGTPGDEQYF. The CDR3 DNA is TGTGCCAGCAGCTTGACAGGGACCCCCGGGGACGAGCAGTACTTC. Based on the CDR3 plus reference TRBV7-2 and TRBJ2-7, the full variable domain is GAGVSQSPSNKVTEKGKDVELRCDPISGHTALYWYRQSLGQGLEFLIYFQGNSAPDKSGLPSDRFSAERTGGSVSTLTIQRTQQEDSAVYLCASSLTGTPGDEQYFGPGTRLTVT.